The 23 T cell receptor beta chains listed next were all sequenced from one sample in a study of Ad26.COV2.S vaccination and SARS-CoV-2 variants. The assay was immunoSEQ multiplex PCR, and TCRdb's table has in-frame clones only and misses some. The data contain 400,000 or so clones, 88% of them seen just once; the ten biggest clones take up roughly 3%. Sample treatment: around 19 received Ad26.COV2.S at low or high dose, single or two shots; 5 received placebo; per-sample allocation not given. Specimen acquisition occurred on day 63 following the initial vaccine or placebo injection. The sequencing here drew on peripheral blood, taken in a trial of Ad26.COV2.S vaccine versus placebo. Receptors originate from a person aged 18-65 years who received the Ad26.COV2.S COVID-19 vaccine or a placebo.

The chain carries TRBV3-1 (or the pseudogene TRBV3-2) and TRBJ2-5; D is unresolved. With 5 bases removed from V and 8 bases from J, the gap between germline ends came to 9 bases. CDR3 length: 11 amino acids. CDR1 and CDR2 from the germline V gene are LGHDT and YNNKEL (reference sequence). This chain's CDR3 is CASSFLGTQYF. The CDR3 DNA follows: TGTGCCAGCAGCTTCCTGGGTACCCAGTACTTC.

This rearrangement joins TRBV18 to TRBJ1-1, with 10 bases that match TRBD1. The germline CDR1 and CDR2 sequences are KGHSH and LQKENI. After removal of 3 bases from V and 8 bases from J, the junction contained 9 bases not matched to a gene. The CDR3 length is 15 residues. This CDR3 is CASSPGQGPEEEAFF. CDR3 sequence (DNA): TGTGCCAGCTCACCGGGACAGGGGCCCGAGGAGGAAGCTTTCTTT.

The V call is TRBV7-9, the J call TRBJ2-7; the match to TRBD1 covers 9 bases. CDR3 length: 14 residues. The V gene's germline CDR1 is SEHNR and CDR2 FQNEAQ (reference sequence). CDR3 sequence: CAMEPGTGKGEQYF. The CDR3 DNA sequence: TGTGCAATGGAACCGGGGACAGGGAAGGGCGAGCAGTACTTC. The variable domain in full, with the rest retrieved from reference TRBV7-9 and TRBJ2-7, is DTGVSQNPRHKITKRGQNVTFRCDPISEHNRLYWYRQTLGQGPEFLTYFQNEAQLEKSRLLSDRFSAERPKGSFSTLEIQRTEQGDSAMYLCAMEPGTGKGEQYFGPGTRLTVT.

The chain is built from TRBV7-8 and TRBJ1-3, with 7 nucleotides matching TRBD1. Germline loops: CDR1 SGHVS, CDR2 FQNEAQ. CDR3 length: 17 amino acids. V lost 1 base, J lost 0 bases, and 6 bases stayed unmatched. CDR3 coding DNA: TGTGCCAGCAGCTTAGTTGGACAGGCGAGCTCTGGAAACACCATATATTTT. It is translated as CASSLVGQASSGNTIYF.

The chain employs TRBV6-5 and TRBJ1-2; D may be TRBD1 (6 bases). V gave up 0 bases and J gave up 3 bases, with 11 bases separating them. Germline lookup yields CDR1 MNHEY and CDR2 SVGAGI. CDR3 length: 15 residues. In DNA form, the CDR3 reads TGTGCCAGCAGTTACTCTGGCAGGGGCCACTATGGCTACACCTTC. Its protein product is CASSYSGRGHYGYTF.

The count of this clone is one. This rearrangement joins TRBV6-1 to TRBJ1-6; the D is unclear. The V gene lost 2 bases and the J gene lost 6 bases, with 14 bases spanning the gap. Germline assignment: CDR1 MNHNS and CDR2 SASEGT. This CDR3 spans 16 amino acids. For the CDR3, the DNA is TGTGCCAGCAGTGAAATAGGTAGAGACCTTAATTCACCCCTCCACTTT. Encoded protein: CASSEIGRDLNSPLHF.

This chain uses TRBV30 with TRBJ1-1, with D unclear. Germline CDR1 is GTSNPN and CDR2 is SVGIG (reference sequence). The CDR3 has 13 amino acids. V dropped 4 bases and J dropped 0 bases, with 9 bases sitting between them. The CDR3 spells CAWNGEVNTEAFF. CDR3 nucleotides: TGTGCCTGGAACGGGGAGGTGAACACTGAAGCTTTCTTT.

The DNA of the CDR3 is TGTGCCAGCAGCTCCGGACCGCCCCGGGCTGAAGCTTTCTTT. Translated, it gives CASSSGPPRAEAFF. The chain is built from TRBV5-6 and TRBJ1-1; D is uncertain. Trimming removed 3 bases from V and 6 bases from J, with 15 bases in between. The germline CDR1 and CDR2 sequences are SGHDT and YYEEEE. This CDR3 contains 14 residues.

The chain links TRBV9 to TRBJ1-1; weak D call: TRBD1 (5 bases). The CDR3 is 14 residues long. CDR1 is SGDLS, CDR2 YYNGEE, per germline. V was cut by 4 bases and J by 3 bases, with 13 bases left in between. The CDR3 DNA follows: TGTGCCAGCAGCCATACTATGACAGACACTGAAGCTTTCTTT. This codes for CASSHTMTDTEAFF. Together with reference TRBV9 and TRBJ1-1, the CDR3 gives the full variable domain: DSGVTQTPKHLITATGQRVTLRCSPRSGDLSVYWYQQSLDQGLQFLIQYYNGEERAKGNILERFSAQQFPDLHSELNLSSLELGDSALYFCASSHTMTDTEAFFGQGTRLTVV.

V usage is TRBV18 and J usage is TRBJ1-1; possible D gene TRBD1, 5 bases. This CDR3 comprises 15 residues. Germline CDR1 reads KGHSH; CDR2 reads LQKENI. V lost 3 bases, J lost 6 bases, and 17 bases lay in between. The CDR3 DNA sequence: TGTGCCAGCTCACCGCCGGGGGGATGGGTGTCTGAAGCTTTCTTT. It is translated as CASSPPGGWVSEAFF.

The V and J genes are TRBV6-2 or TRBV6-3 and TRBJ1-1; D unclear. With 2 bases removed from V and 1 base from J, the gap between germline ends came to 5 bases. Germline-derived CDR1 and CDR2 are MNHEY and SVGEGT. There are 13 residues in the CDR3. CDR3 amino acids: CASSYIWNTEAFF. The DNA for the CDR3 is TGTGCCAGCAGTTACATATGGAACACTGAAGCTTTCTTT.

The rearrangement uses TRBV30 and TRBJ2-7; D may be TRBD1 (6 bases). Germline V gene sequence: CDR1 GTSNPN, CDR2 SVGIG (reference sequence). There are 14 residues in the CDR3. Trimming removed 0 bases at V and 4 bases at J, with 13 bases between. The CDR3 coding sequence is TGTGCCTGGAGTGTACAACAGGGAAGGTACGAGCAGTACTTC. This codes for CAWSVQQGRYEQYF.

This clone has only one observation. V is TRBV3-1 (or the pseudogene TRBV3-2) and J is TRBJ1-3; TRBD1 is a possible D gene (6 bases). V lost 4 bases and J 4 bases, leaving 8 bases between the germline ends. The germline gives CDR1 LGHDT, CDR2 YNNKEL (reference sequence). CDR3 size: 13 residues. In nucleotides, the CDR3 is TGTGCCAGCAGCCCAGGGGTAGGAAACACCATATATTTT. This gives the protein CASSPGVGNTIYF.

This clone has just one count. The chain employs TRBV6-2 or TRBV6-3 and TRBJ2-7; D is perhaps TRBD1 (6 bases). Germline CDR1 reads MNHEY; CDR2 reads SVGEGT. This CDR3 region has 14 residues. V was clipped by 2 bases and J by 6 bases, with 14 bases between them. The CDR3 region is CASSYPTGSSEQYF. The CDR3, as DNA: TGTGCCAGCAGTTACCCTACAGGGTCGAGCGAGCAGTACTTC.

The rearrangement uses TRBV10-3 and TRBJ1-2, with D possibly TRBD1 on 6 matching bases. Germline lookup yields CDR1 ENHRY and CDR2 SYGVKD. Trimming shortened V by 10 bases and J by 8 bases, and 26 bases separated the two germline ends. The CDR3 is 15 amino acids. The CDR3: CATTDREERNRGYTF. The CDR3 DNA is TGTGCCACAACGGACAGAGAGGAAAGGAATAGAGGCTACACCTTC.

The genes are TRBV4-1 and TRBJ1-5, with D tentatively TRBD1 (6 bases). Per germline, CDR1 MGHRA and CDR2 YSYEKL. V was pared by 4 bases and J by 4 bases, with 17 bases between. The CDR3 is made up of 16 amino acids. The CDR3 region is CASSPKHRDTNQPQHF. DNA for the CDR3: TGCGCCAGCAGCCCTAAGCACCGGGACACGAATCAGCCCCAGCATTTT.

This clone was found a few times. The chain carries TRBV18 and TRBJ1-2; maybe TRBD1 (5 bases). The CDR3 sequence is 14 residues long. Germline CDR1 reads KGHSH; CDR2 reads LQKENI. V shed 2 bases and J shed 1 base, with 8 bases lying between them. This CDR3 reads CASSPMDNNYGYTF. In DNA, the CDR3 is TGTGCCAGCTCACCAATGGACAATAACTATGGCTACACCTTC.

The CDR3: CASGSTGYSYNEQFF. In DNA form, the CDR3 reads TGTGCTAGTGGTTCGACAGGATACTCCTACAATGAGCAGTTCTTC. The gene calls are TRBV12-5 and TRBJ2-1; tentatively, D is TRBD1 (6 bases). CDR1 and CDR2 (germline): LGHNT, FRNRAP. V lost 4 bases, J lost 0 bases, and 10 bases lay in between. CDR3 length: 15 amino acids.

The chain carries TRBV11-1 and TRBJ2-1; D possibly corresponds to TRBD1 (5 bases). The CDR3 is 14 residues long. V shed 2 bases and J shed 8 bases, with 13 bases lying between them. From germline, CDR1 is SGHAT and CDR2 FQDESV (reference sequence). The CDR3 DNA follows: TGTGCCAGCAGCTTAAGTCGACAGTTACATGAGCAGTTCTTC. Its protein is CASSLSRQLHEQFF.

J is TRBJ1-6 and V is TRBV30, with D uncertain. Germline CDR1 is GTSNPN and CDR2 is SVGIG (reference sequence). This CDR3 spans 15 amino acids. V dropped 6 bases and J dropped 3 bases, with 15 bases sitting between them. The CDR3 DNA follows: TGTGCCTGTACTCGAGACCTACTCTATAATTCACCCCTCCACTTT. Amino acids: CACTRDLLYNSPLHF.

The chain couples TRBV6-5 to TRBJ1-2, with D possibly matching TRBD1 (5 bases). The ends were cut back, 0 bases at V and 4 bases at J, with 9 bases in the middle. Germline CDR1 MNHEY, CDR2 SVGAGI. The CDR3 consists of 14 residues. For the CDR3, the DNA is TGTGCCAGCAGTTACTCTGGGGGGAGCTATGGCTACACCTTC. This sequence encodes CASSYSGGSYGYTF.

Comments on this clone: The sample carries other DNA sequences with the same CDR3. V gene TRBV7-9 combines with J gene TRBJ2-7; D unresolved. Germline CDR1 and CDR2: SEHNR and FQNEAQ (reference sequence). The length of the CDR3 is 12 residues. V gave up 1 base and J gave up 4 bases, with 5 bases separating them. The CDR3 region is CASSLGSYEQYF. DNA of the CDR3: TGTGCCAGCAGCTTAGGTTCTTACGAGCAGTACTTC.

V is TRBV30 and J is TRBJ2-7; D is ambiguous. Germline CDR1 GTSNPN, CDR2 SVGIG (reference sequence). The CDR3 extends over 12 amino acids. V was pared by 0 bases and J by 2 bases, with 5 bases between. The CDR3 DNA is TGTGCCTGGAGTGTACGGCCCTACGAGCAGTACTTC. Residues: CAWSVRPYEQYF.